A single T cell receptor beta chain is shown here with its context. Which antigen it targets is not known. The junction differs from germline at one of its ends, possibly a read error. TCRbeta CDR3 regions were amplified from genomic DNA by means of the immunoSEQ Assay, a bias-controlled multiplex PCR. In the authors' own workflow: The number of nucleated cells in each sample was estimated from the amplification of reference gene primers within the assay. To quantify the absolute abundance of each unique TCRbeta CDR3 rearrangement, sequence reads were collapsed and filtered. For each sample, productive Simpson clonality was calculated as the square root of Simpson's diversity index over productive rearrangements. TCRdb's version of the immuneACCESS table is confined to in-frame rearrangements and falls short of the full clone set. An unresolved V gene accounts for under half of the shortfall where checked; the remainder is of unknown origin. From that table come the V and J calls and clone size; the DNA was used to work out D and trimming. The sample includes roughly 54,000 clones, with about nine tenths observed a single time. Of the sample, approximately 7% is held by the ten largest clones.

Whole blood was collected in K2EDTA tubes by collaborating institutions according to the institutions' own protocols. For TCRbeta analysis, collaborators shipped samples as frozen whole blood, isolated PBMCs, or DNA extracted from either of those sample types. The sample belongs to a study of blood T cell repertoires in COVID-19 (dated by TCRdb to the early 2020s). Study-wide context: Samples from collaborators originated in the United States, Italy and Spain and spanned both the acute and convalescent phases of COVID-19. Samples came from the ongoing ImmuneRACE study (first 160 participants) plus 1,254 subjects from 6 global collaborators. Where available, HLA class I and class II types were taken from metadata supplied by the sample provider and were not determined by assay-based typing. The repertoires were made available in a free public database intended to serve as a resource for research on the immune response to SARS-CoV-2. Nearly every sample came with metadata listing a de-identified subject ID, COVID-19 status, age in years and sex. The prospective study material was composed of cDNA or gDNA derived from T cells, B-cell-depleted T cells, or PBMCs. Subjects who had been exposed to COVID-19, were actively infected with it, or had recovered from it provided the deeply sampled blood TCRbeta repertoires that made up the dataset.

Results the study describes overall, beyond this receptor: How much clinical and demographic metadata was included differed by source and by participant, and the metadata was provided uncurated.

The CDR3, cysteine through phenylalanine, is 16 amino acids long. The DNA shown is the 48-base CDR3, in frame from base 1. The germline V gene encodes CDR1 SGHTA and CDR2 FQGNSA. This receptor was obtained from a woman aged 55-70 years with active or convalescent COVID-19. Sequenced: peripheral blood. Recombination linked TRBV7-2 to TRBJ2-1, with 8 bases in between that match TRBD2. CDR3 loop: CASSLAGTRSYNEQFF. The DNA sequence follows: TGTGCCAGCAGCCTAGCCGGGACTAGGTCCTACAATGAGCAGTTCTTC. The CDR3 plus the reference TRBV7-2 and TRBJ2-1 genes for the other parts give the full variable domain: GAGVSQSPSNKVTEKGKDVELRCDPISGHTALYWYRQSLGQGLEFLIYFQGNSAPDKSGLPSDRFSAERTGGSVSTLTIQRTQQEDSAVYLCASSLAGTRSYNEQFFGPGTRLTVL.